The 18 T cell receptor beta chains below were found in one sample sequenced in a study of cytomegalovirus exposure and HLA in healthy donors. The PCR ran on 60 Vbeta and 13 Jbeta primers. TCRdb's table, derived via immunoSEQ multiplex PCR, lists solely in-frame clones and lacks some. Of just under 95,000 clones listed, roughly 80% were seen once; the top ten hold less than 9.5%. Sample: PBMCs. Receptor source: a man aged 45-65 years in good health and CMV-seropositive.

The chain joins TRBV5-8 to TRBJ2-5, with 7 nucleotides matching TRBD1. Trimming took 4 bases from V and 2 from J; bases not matched to a gene: 8. The CDR3 consists of 15 residues. Germline CDR1 SGHTS, CDR2 YDEGEE. The CDR3: CASSLEGQVQETQYF. The CDR3 nucleotides are TGTGCCAGCAGCCTTGAAGGACAGGTTCAAGAGACCCAGTACTTC.

CDR3 in amino acids: CASSTNPQGNNSPLHF. CDR3 coding DNA: TGTGCCAGCAGCACGAACCCACAGGGGAATAATTCACCCCTCCACTTT. The chain is built from TRBV5-5 and TRBJ1-6; 7 nucleotides match TRBD1. This CDR3 comprises 16 residues. Germline CDR1 reads SGHKS; CDR2 reads YYEKEE (reference sequence). After removal of 4 bases from V and 5 bases from J, the junction contained 9 bases not matched to a gene. The full variable domain, rest sourced from reference TRBV5-5 and TRBJ1-6, is DAGVTQSPTHLIKTRGQQVTLRCSPISGHKSVSWYQQVLGQGPQFIFQYYEKEERGRGNFPDRFSARQFPNYSSELNVNALLLGDSALYLCASSTNPQGNNSPLHFGNGTRLTVT.

The rearrangement joins TRBV19 to TRBJ1-1; 9 bases align to TRBD1. After removal of 9 bases from V and 2 bases from J, the junction contained 4 bases not matched to a gene. The germline V gene encodes CDR1 LNHDA and CDR2 SQIVND (reference sequence). CDR3 length: 13 residues. DNA for the CDR3: TGTGCCAGCGCGGGACAGGGAAACACTGAAGCTTTCTTT. This gives the protein CASAGQGNTEAFF.

As concerns this clone: A junction boundary mismatches the germline segment, possibly from a read error. This chain joins TRBV7-9 and TRBJ1-2, with TRBD1 as a possible D gene (6 bases). The V gene's germline CDR1 is SEHNR and CDR2 FQNEAQ (reference sequence). CDR3 length: 16 amino acids. The CDR3 coding sequence is TGTGCCAGCAGCTTAGGGGGGGCAGGGACTAACTATGGCTACCCCTTC. Its protein is CASSLGGAGTNYGYPF.

The J gene is TRBJ2-5, the V gene TRBV10-3; TRBD2 matches at 9 bases. The germline gives CDR1 ENHRY, CDR2 SYGVKD. After removal of 8 bases from V and 1 base from J, the junction contained 2 bases not matched to a gene. The CDR3 is 13 residues long. CDR3 in DNA: TGTGCCATCGCGGGGGGGGCCCAAGAGACCCAGTACTTC. Translation: CAIAGGAQETQYF.

The rearrangement uses TRBV29-1 and TRBJ1-5; the match to TRBD1 covers 8 bases. There are 15 residues in the CDR3. Germline V gene sequence: CDR1 SQVTM, CDR2 ANQGSEA. The junction had 11 bases not matched to a gene; V was cut back by 6 bases and J by 4 bases. The CDR3 sequence is CSVGQGTGSNQPQHF. In DNA form, the CDR3 reads TGCAGCGTGGGTCAAGGGACAGGCTCTAATCAGCCCCAGCATTTT.

This chain uses TRBV7-8 with TRBJ1-5, with D uncertain. CDR1 is SGHVS, CDR2 FQNEAQ, per germline. V dropped 1 base and J dropped 4 bases, with 8 bases sitting between them. CDR3 size: 14 residues. The CDR3 DNA follows: TGTGCCAGCAGCTTAGAACCCGGGAATCAGCCCCAGCATTTT. It yields the protein CASSLEPGNQPQHF.

In its sample, this clone was seen once. This chain connects TRBV27 to TRBJ2-1, with TRBD2 identical over 12 bases. CDR1 and CDR2 (germline): MNHEY, SMNVEV (reference sequence). The CDR3 spans 16 residues. V shed 5 bases, J shed 3 bases, and the junction held 5 bases outside the gene matches. CDR3 residues: CASSPVLAGGYNEQFF. Here the CDR3 DNA reads TGTGCCAGCAGTCCTGTACTAGCGGGGGGCTACAATGAGCAGTTCTTC.

The V gene is TRBV19, the J gene TRBJ2-3; 7 bases are a match to TRBD1. The CDR3 sequence is 16 residues long. V lost 2 bases, J lost 4 bases, and 9 bases stayed unmatched. Germline V lookup: CDR1 LNHDA, CDR2 SQIVND (reference sequence). The chain's CDR3 is CASSIKQGMDSDTQYF. The CDR3 DNA reads TGTGCCAGTAGTATAAAACAGGGGATGGATTCAGATACGCAGTATTTT.

This chain connects TRBV7-2 to TRBJ2-2, with TRBD2 matching over 8 bases. Trimming took 7 bases from V and 5 from J; bases not matched to a gene: 12. The CDR3 covers 16 residues. CDR1 is SGHTA and CDR2 is FQGNSA in the germline V gene. The CDR3 region is CASIQFGGARTGELFF. For the CDR3, the DNA is TGTGCCAGCATCCAGTTCGGGGGGGCGAGAACCGGGGAGCTGTTTTTT.

This rearrangement joins TRBV15 to TRBJ1-1; 11 nucleotides agree with TRBD1. The CDR3 runs to 14 residues. The V segment lost 5 bases and the J segment 5 bases; nucleotides outside the gene matches: 4. Germline CDR1 and CDR2: LNHNV and YYDKDF (reference sequence). As DNA, the CDR3 is TGTGCCACCAGCGTCCGGGACAGGGGGACTGAAGCTTTCTTT. This encodes CATSVRDRGTEAFF.

J is TRBJ2-7 and V is TRBV18, with 7 positions matching TRBD1. CDR1 and CDR2 from the germline V gene are KGHSH and LQKENI. Losses at the gene ends were 0 bases for V and 9 bases for J; bases not matched to a gene: 5. The CDR3 consists of 13 residues. The CDR3, as DNA: TGTGCCAGCTCACCACCACAGGGGAGTTGGCAGTACTTC. Translating gives CASSPPQGSWQYF. The full variable domain, with the rest looked up from reference TRBV18 and TRBJ2-7, is NAGVMQNPRHLVRRRGQEARLRCSPMKGHSHVYWYRQLPEEGLKFMVYLQKENIIDESGMPKERFSAEFPKEGPSILRIQQVVRGDSAAYFCASSPPQGSWQYFGPGTRLTVT.

The chain recombines TRBV7-2 with TRBJ2-3; D gene ambiguous. Trimming pared 5 bases from V and 6 bases from J, leaving 6 bases between. Per the germline V gene, CDR1 is SGHTA and CDR2 is FQGNSA. The CDR3 is made up of 11 amino acids. CDR3 sequence (DNA): TGTGCCAGCAGCCGTCGGGATACGCAGTATTTT. Translation: CASSRRDTQYF.

The chain combines TRBV19 with TRBJ2-7; maybe TRBD1 (8 bases). The J call may not be correct, given that the DNA end is closer to TRBJ2-1. The germline V gene has CDR1 LNHDA and CDR2 SQIVND (reference sequence). This CDR3 comprises 15 residues. The CDR3 spells CASRQGAGVYSEQFF. Written as DNA, the CDR3 is TGTGCCAGTAGGCAGGGGGCGGGGGTTTATTCAGAGCAGTTCTTC.

J is TRBJ1-4 and V is TRBV9, with D unclear. The V gene lost 5 bases and the J gene lost 8 bases, with 16 bases spanning the gap. This CDR3 has 14 amino acids. Germline V CDR1 and CDR2: SGDLS, YYNGEE. CDR3 sequence: CASSSTVSGEKLFF. In DNA, the CDR3 is TGTGCCAGCAGTTCCACGGTTAGCGGAGAAAAACTGTTTTTT.

The chain's CDR3 is CASSVDPGQGYEQYF. In DNA, the CDR3 is TGTGCCAGCAGCGTAGACCCGGGACAGGGATACGAGCAGTACTTC. This rearrangement joins TRBV9 to TRBJ2-7; 9 bases map to TRBD1. This CDR3 spans 15 amino acids. Germline CDR1 reads SGDLS; CDR2 reads YYNGEE. V was pared by 0 bases and J by 4 bases, with 5 bases of the junction left unmatched.

The chain recombines TRBV13 with TRBJ2-1, with 13 bases fitting TRBD2. V was pared by 5 bases and J by 8 bases, with 12 bases of the junction left unmatched. The CDR3 is 17 residues long. Per germline, CDR1 PRHDT and CDR2 FYEKMQ (reference sequence). Here the CDR3 DNA reads TGTGCCAGCAGCGCCCCCCCCACTAGCGGGGGGGCTGATGAGCAGTTCTTC. It translates to CASSAPPTSGGADEQFF.

This clone was seen a few times. The chain is built from TRBV9 and TRBJ2-3, with TRBD2 matching 7 bases. Germline CDR1 reads SGDLS; CDR2 reads YYNGEE. The CDR3 spans 16 residues. Unmatched junction bases numbered 13, after V lost 3 bases and J lost 6 bases. The CDR3 here is CASSAPRASGDDTQYF. CDR3 DNA sequence: TGTGCCAGCAGCGCTCCCCGGGCCAGCGGGGATGATACGCAGTATTTT.